These 24 T cell receptor beta chains were all obtained from the same sample, sequenced in a study of blood T cell repertoires in COVID-19. The assay was immunoSEQ multiplex PCR, and TCRdb's table has in-frame clones only and misses some. The data show around 36,000 clones, with around 86% seen just once and approximately 5.9% held by the top ten. Sequenced: peripheral blood. Receptors were obtained from a human donor in a cohort sampled during active COVID-19.

CDR3 sequence (DNA): TGTGCCAGCAGCTTAGTACTAGCGGGAGAGGGGCAGTACTTC. Translation gives CASSLVLAGEGQYF. The V gene is TRBV7-2, the J gene TRBJ2-7; 11 bases agree with TRBD2. The V gene's germline CDR1 is SGHTA and CDR2 FQGNSA. J was trimmed by 9 bases and V by 1 base; bases with no gene match: 5. This CDR3 comprises 14 residues. Based on the CDR3 plus reference TRBV7-2 and TRBJ2-7, the full variable domain is GAGVSQSPSNKVTEKGKDVELRCDPISGHTALYWYRQSLGQGLEFLIYFQGNSAPDKSGLPSDRFSAERTGGSVSTLTIQRTQQEDSAVYLCASSLVLAGEGQYFGPGTRLTVT.

The rearrangement uses TRBV10-3 and TRBJ2-7; 8 bases fit TRBD2. Germline CDR1 is ENHRY and CDR2 is SYGVKD. This CDR3 comprises 14 residues. V was pared by 6 bases and J by 0 bases, with 4 bases of the junction left unmatched. CDR3 in amino acids: CAISRGGSSYEQYF. CDR3 nucleotide sequence: TGTGCCATCAGCCGGGGGGGAAGCTCCTACGAGCAGTACTTC.

This clone has only one observation. The V gene is TRBV3-1 (or the pseudogene TRBV3-2), the J gene TRBJ2-3; D possibly corresponds to TRBD2 (7 bases). CDR3 length: 18 amino acids. Germline V gene sequence: CDR1 LGHDT, CDR2 YNNKEL (reference sequence). Trimming shortened V by 0 bases and J by 0 bases, and 16 bases separated the two germline ends. CDR3 loop: CASSQEWGGGDSTDTQYF. For the CDR3, the DNA is TGTGCCAGCAGCCAAGAATGGGGCGGGGGCGACAGCACAGATACGCAGTATTTT.

The chain has TRBV10-3 and TRBJ2-5, with 12 bases that match TRBD2. The CDR3 has 16 residues. Trimming took 4 bases from V and 4 from J; bases not matched to a gene: 7. CDR1 and CDR2 from the germline V gene are ENHRY and SYGVKD. Written as DNA, the CDR3 is TGTGCCATCAGTGGGGGACTAGCGGGCCGGGGAGAGACCCAGTACTTC. Its protein product is CAISGGLAGRGETQYF.

The gene calls are TRBV20-1 and TRBJ1-2; TRBD1 is a possible D gene (6 bases). Trimming left V 3 bases short and J 6 bases short, with 17 bases between. From germline, CDR1 is DFQATT and CDR2 SNEGSKA (reference sequence). The CDR3 covers 14 residues. The CDR3 sequence: CSASRQGIPHGYTF. DNA for the CDR3: TGCAGTGCTAGTCGGCAGGGGATCCCCCATGGCTACACCTTC.

V gene TRBV4-3 combines with J gene TRBJ1-1; tentative D call: TRBD1 (6 bases). Trimming removed 4 bases from V and 0 bases from J, with 12 bases in between. The CDR3 totals 15 residues. Germline CDR1 LGHNA, CDR2 YSLEER. The CDR3 protein is CASSPQQGVNTEAFF. CDR3 coding DNA: TGCGCCAGCAGCCCCCAACAGGGCGTGAACACTGAAGCTTTCTTT.

In its sample, this clone was seen a few times. This rearrangement joins TRBV29-1 to TRBJ1-1; the D is unclear. The germline CDR1 and CDR2 sequences are SQVTM and ANQGSEA. There are 14 residues in the CDR3. V lost 0 bases to trimming and J lost 4 bases, with 12 bases between them. The CDR3 nucleotides are TGCAGCGTTGAAGATCGGCGGGCGCGCACTGAAGCTTTCTTT. Its protein product is CSVEDRRARTEAFF.

In this sample, this clone turned up once. The J gene is TRBJ1-6, the V gene TRBV6-1; the D is unclear. The germline gives CDR1 MNHNS, CDR2 SASEGT. The CDR3 has 14 amino acids. Trimming took 3 bases from V and 10 from J, leaving 13 bases between them. CDR3 coding DNA: TGTGCCAGCAGTGAGCTGGGGAGGGAATCACCCCTCCACTTT. Amino acids: CASSELGRESPLHF.

The V call is TRBV29-1, the J call TRBJ1-2; D not resolved. The germline CDR1 and CDR2 sequences are SQVTM and ANQGSEA. The CDR3 totals 11 residues. The V end was cut by 4 bases, the J end by 8 bases, with 11 bases between. Here the CDR3 DNA reads TGCAGCGTTGCGGGGATTAACGGCTACACCTTC. This sequence encodes CSVAGINGYTF.

The rearrangement uses TRBV6-6 and TRBJ1-1, with 9 bases fitting TRBD1. The CDR3 sequence is 13 residues long. V lost 7 bases to trimming and J lost 3 bases; unmatched junction nucleotides: 3. Germline CDR1 MNHNY, CDR2 SVGAGI (reference sequence). The DNA for the CDR3 is TGTGCCAGCACCCGGACAGGGGACACTGAAGCTTTCTTT. Its protein product is CASTRTGDTEAFF.

This chain uses TRBV2 with TRBJ2-7; the match to TRBD1 covers 10 bases. The CDR3 is 15 amino acids. Trimming cost V 8 bases and J 1 base; bases outside gene matches: 8. The V gene's germline CDR1 is SNHLY and CDR2 FYNNEI. CDR3 bases: TGTGCCAGCGGCCGAGGACAGGGGGTTTCCTACGAGCAGTACTTC. The encoded protein is CASGRGQGVSYEQYF.

This clone is a singleton in its sample. The V gene is TRBV10-3, the J gene TRBJ1-5; TRBD1 might be the D (6 bases). The CDR3 is made up of 14 amino acids. V dropped 11 bases and J dropped 3 bases, with 17 bases sitting between them. Germline V CDR1 and CDR2: ENHRY, SYGVKD. CDR3 DNA: TGTGCCTCCGCTACGGGGGGGCACAATCAGCCCCAGCATTTT. Its translation is CASATGGHNQPQHF.

This sequence joins TRBV7-8 and TRBJ1-4; the D is unclear. Germline CDR1 SGHVS, CDR2 FQNEAQ. The CDR3 length is 13 residues. Trimming cost V 4 bases and J 8 bases, with 11 bases left between them. CDR3 in DNA: TGTGCCAGCAGCTACCAAGAGGGCGAAAAACTGTTTTTT. Residues: CASSYQEGEKLFF.

This clone was seen just once. The chain combines TRBV9 with TRBJ2-3; no firm D call. The CDR3 has 14 amino acids. Looked up from germline, CDR1 is SGDLS and CDR2 is YYNGEE. Trimming removed 0 bases at V and 0 bases at J, with 5 bases between. The CDR3 is CASSVDLSTDTQYF. The CDR3 nucleotides read TGTGCCAGCAGCGTAGACTTGAGCACAGATACGCAGTATTTT.

The rearrangement links TRBV19 to TRBJ2-5; D is perhaps TRBD1 (6 bases). Looked up from germline, CDR1 is LNHDA and CDR2 is SQIVND (reference sequence). The CDR3 loop spans 16 amino acids. The V and J ends lost 3 bases and 2 bases respectively, with 16 bases between them. CDR3 DNA sequence: TGTGCCAGTAGTATCTCGGCCCAGGGGCCTCAAGAGACCCAGTACTTC. Amino acids: CASSISAQGPQETQYF.

V is TRBV15 and J is TRBJ2-7; D might be TRBD1 (6 bases). The V end was cut by 2 bases, the J end by 6 bases, with 14 bases between. The CDR3 covers 14 residues. CDR1 and CDR2 (germline): LNHNV, YYDKDF (reference sequence). CDR3 protein: CATSRRGNAAEQYF. The CDR3 nucleotides read TGTGCCACCAGCAGAAGGGGGAATGCGGCCGAGCAGTACTTC.

The V and J genes are TRBV30 and TRBJ1-2; D unresolved. V lost 6 bases and J lost 7, with 18 bases in between. Germline values: CDR1 GTSNPN, CDR2 SVGIG (reference sequence). This CDR3 has 13 amino acids. The CDR3 DNA is TGTGCCTGCCCGGACGGGGAGTTCGCTGGCTACACCTTC. Translating it yields CACPDGEFAGYTF. The variable domain in full, with the rest retrieved from reference TRBV30 and TRBJ1-2, is SQTIHQWPATLVQPVGSPLSLECTVEGTSNPNLYWYRQAAGRGLQLLFYSVGIGQISSEVPQNLSASRPQDRQFILSSKKLLLSDSGFYLCACPDGEFAGYTFGSGTRLTVV.

The chain links TRBV19 to TRBJ1-5; 9 bases are shared with TRBD1. The CDR3 length is 14 residues. The trim removed 6 bases at V and 4 bases at J, leaving 4 bases unmatched. CDR1 is LNHDA and CDR2 is SQIVND in the germline V gene (reference sequence). CDR3 sequence (DNA): TGTGCCAGTAGGACCGGGACAGGGAATCAGCCCCAGCATTTT. It specifies CASRTGTGNQPQHF.

The chain couples TRBV20-1 to TRBJ1-1; 7 bases map to TRBD1. This CDR3 has 11 amino acids. Germline values: CDR1 DFQATT, CDR2 SNEGSKA (reference sequence). With V trimmed by 3 bases and J by 8 bases, 3 bases remained unmatched. As DNA, the CDR3 is TGCAGTGCTAGGGGGGACAGCGAAGCTTTCTTT. Translated, it gives CSARGDSEAFF.

This chain uses TRBV11-2 with TRBJ2-3; 8 bases agree with TRBD1. V was pared by 0 bases and J by 4 bases, with 6 bases of the junction left unmatched. The V gene's germline CDR1 is SGHAT and CDR2 FQNNGV. The CDR3 runs to 16 residues. This CDR3 is CASSLERTGPSDTQYF. The CDR3 DNA sequence: TGTGCCAGCAGCTTAGAGAGGACAGGGCCCTCAGATACGCAGTATTTT.

The chain couples TRBV7-9 to TRBJ1-4; unclear D gene. CDR3 length: 14 residues. CDR1 and CDR2 (germline): SEHNR, FQNEAQ (reference sequence). V was trimmed by 5 bases and J by 7 bases, leaving 14 bases between them. CDR3 sequence (DNA): TGTGCCAGCAGCCCTCTCGAGGCGCCTGAAAAACTGTTTTTT. Translating it yields CASSPLEAPEKLFF.

CDR3 DNA: TGTGCCAGTTCCCTGTCGGGGTACCTGAATGGCTACACCTTC. Translation gives CASSLSGYLNGYTF. This chain uses TRBV18 with TRBJ1-2, with D unclear. The germline V gene has CDR1 KGHSH and CDR2 LQKENI. V lost 9 bases and J lost 6, with 20 bases in between. The CDR3 consists of 14 residues. The whole variable domain, remainder taken from reference TRBV18 and TRBJ1-2, is NAGVMQNPRHLVRRRGQEARLRCSPMKGHSHVYWYRQLPEEGLKFMVYLQKENIIDESGMPKERFSAEFPKEGPSILRIQQVVRGDSAAYFCASSLSGYLNGYTFGSGTRLTVV.

J is TRBJ1-1 and V is TRBV27, with a tentative D call TRBD1 (6 bases). The germline V gene has CDR1 MNHEY and CDR2 SMNVEV (reference sequence). The CDR3 covers 17 residues. The germline V and J ends were trimmed by 3 bases and 5 bases, with 22 bases remaining between them. CDR3: CASSFGGGRGGRTEAFF. In nucleotides, the CDR3 is TGTGCCAGCAGTTTTGGCGGGGGGCGCGGCGGACGGACTGAAGCTTTCTTT.

This chain joins TRBV30 and TRBJ2-7; 9 positions agree with TRBD1. The CDR3 spans 14 residues. CDR1 is GTSNPN, CDR2 SVGIG, per germline (reference sequence). V was clipped by 3 bases and J by 0 bases; unmatched bases: 3. The CDR3 sequence is CAWRGQGSSYEQYF. The CDR3 coding sequence is TGTGCCTGGAGGGGACAGGGTTCCTCCTACGAGCAGTACTTC.